The 17 T cell receptor beta chains below come from one sample, sequenced in a study of T cell changes during pregnancy in multiple sclerosis. The assay was immunoSEQ multiplex PCR, and TCRdb's table has in-frame clones only and misses some. The table records some 74,000 clones, 80% to 95% of them present only once. The input for sequencing was peripheral blood, taken after pregnancy. The receptor source for this set is a female donor in good health, enrolled as a control in a pregnancy study.

The CDR3 reads CSASPADTQYF. In DNA, the CDR3 is TGCAGTGCTAGTCCAGCAGATACGCAGTATTTT. V gene TRBV20-1 combines with J gene TRBJ2-3; D call uncertain. Trimming removed 3 bases from V and 4 bases from J, with 5 bases in between. The V gene's germline CDR1 is DFQATT and CDR2 SNEGSKA (reference sequence). The CDR3 is 11 amino acids.

The chain uses TRBV13 and TRBJ2-7; maybe TRBD2 (5 bases). This CDR3 has 12 amino acids. Trimming took 5 bases from V and 5 from J, leaving 10 bases between them. The germline CDR1 and CDR2 sequences are PRHDT and FYEKMQ (reference sequence). The CDR3 DNA reads as TGTGCCAGCAGCAGCTCGAGGGACGAGCAGTACTTC. Encoded protein: CASSSSRDEQYF.

This chain joins TRBV4-3 and TRBJ2-2; 7 bases fit TRBD2. Germline V lookup: CDR1 LGHNA, CDR2 YSLEER. V was clipped by 3 bases and J by 7 bases; unmatched bases: 2. The CDR3 is made up of 13 amino acids. DNA of the CDR3: TGCGCCAGCAGCCAGGGGGGGGGCGGGGAGCTGTTTTTT. Translated: CASSQGGGGELFF.

The sample holds one count of this clone. This rearrangement joins TRBV7-9 to TRBJ1-2; D is unresolved. The CDR3 extends over 12 amino acids. Germline CDR1 is SEHNR and CDR2 is FQNEAQ (reference sequence). Trimming cost V 5 bases and J 4 bases, with 8 bases left between them. CDR3 bases: TGTGCCAGCAGCCCAGGCTCCTATGGCTACACCTTC. This translates into CASSPGSYGYTF.

CDR3 loop: CASSQESGLQETQYF. CDR3 nucleotide sequence: TGTGCCAGCAGCCAAGAGTCTGGACTGCAAGAGACCCAGTACTTC. V gene TRBV4-2 combines with J gene TRBJ2-5; TRBD2 is a possible D gene (5 bases). This CDR3 comprises 15 residues. The V gene lost 0 bases and the J gene lost 2 bases, with 10 bases spanning the gap. Germline V gene sequence: CDR1 LGHNA, CDR2 YNFKEQ.

The genes are TRBV5-4 and TRBJ2-5; TRBD1 is a possible D gene (5 bases). The V gene's germline CDR1 is SGHNT and CDR2 YYREEE (reference sequence). The CDR3 length is 16 residues. Trimming removed 2 bases at V and 5 bases at J, with 19 bases between. The CDR3 sequence is CASSFYIRGPGETQYF. The CDR3 DNA is TGTGCCAGCAGCTTTTATATTAGGGGCCCCGGGGAGACCCAGTACTTC. Supplemented by reference TRBV5-4 and TRBJ2-5, the full variable domain reads ETGVTQSPTHLIKTRGQQVTLRCSSQSGHNTVSWYQQALGQGPQFIFQYYREEENGRGNFPPRFSGLQFPNYSSELNVNALELDDSALYLCASSFYIRGPGETQYFGPGTRLLVL.

Points on this clone: The same CDR3 arises from other DNA sequences in this sample as well. The chain employs TRBV5-4 and TRBJ2-1; 9 nucleotides match TRBD1. The V gene's germline CDR1 is SGHNT and CDR2 YYREEE (reference sequence). Trimming cost V 3 bases and J 0 bases; bases outside gene matches: 4. The CDR3 has 16 residues. The chain's CDR3 is CASSWGTGSSYNEQFF. The DNA for the CDR3 is TGTGCCAGCAGCTGGGGGACAGGGAGCTCCTACAATGAGCAGTTCTTC.

The chain recombines TRBV2 with TRBJ2-7; tentative D call: TRBD1 (5 bases). The end of the DNA fits TRBJ2-1 better, so the J call may be wrong. Per germline, CDR1 SNHLY and CDR2 FYNNEI. CDR3 length equals 14 residues. CDR3 DNA sequence: TGTGCCAGCAGTCGACAGAAACCACACAATGAGCAGTTCTTC. Encoded protein: CASSRQKPHNEQFF.

This clone was found a few times. V usage is TRBV6-1 and J usage is TRBJ1-1; D gene uncertain. Germline CDR1 and CDR2: MNHNS and SASEGT. V shed 0 bases and J shed 4 bases, with 12 bases lying between them. This CDR3 has 15 amino acids. CDR3 nucleotide sequence: TGTGCCAGCAGTGAAGCCACAGTGGTAGGCACTGAAGCTTTCTTT. Residues: CASSEATVVGTEAFF.

The rearrangement links TRBV11-2 to TRBJ2-7, with D maybe TRBD2 (5 bases). Looked up from germline, CDR1 is SGHAT and CDR2 is FQNNGV. V was cut by 4 bases and J by 4 bases, with 29 bases left in between. CDR3 length equals 19 residues. The chain's CDR3 is CASSSVRGSSVQVGYEQYF. DNA of the CDR3: TGTGCCAGCAGCTCAGTCCGGGGTAGTAGTGTGCAGGTGGGGTACGAGCAGTACTTC.

The rearrangement joins TRBV28 to TRBJ2-6; 10 bases align to TRBD1. The V and J ends lost 7 bases and 2 bases, in that order; junction bases with no gene match: 8. Germline CDR1 is MDHEN and CDR2 is SYDVKM. This CDR3 contains 17 residues. The CDR3 sequence: CASTATGGGPGANVLTF. The CDR3 region has the DNA TGTGCCAGCACCGCGACAGGGGGCGGTCCTGGGGCCAACGTCCTGACTTTC.

This chain joins TRBV7-6 and TRBJ2-2; 10 bases agree with TRBD1. CDR1 and CDR2 (germline): SGHVS, FNYEAQ. Trimming took 0 bases from V and 5 from J; bases not matched to a gene: 3. This CDR3 is built from 16 residues. The CDR3 DNA reads TGTGCCAGCAGCTTAGCCGGGACAGGGGTTACCGGGGAGCTGTTTTTT. Its translation: CASSLAGTGVTGELFF.

The J gene is TRBJ1-2, the V gene TRBV21-1; the D call in the table, TRBD1, was not verified against the DNA. TRBV21-1 has pseudogene status. CDR3 length: 14 amino acids. CDR3 nucleotide sequence: TGTGCCAGCAGCAAAGAGGGGACAGGGGCGGGCTACACCTTC. Translation: CASSKEGTGAGYTF.

J is TRBJ2-1 and V is TRBV28, with D perhaps matching TRBD1 (6 bases). The germline CDR1 and CDR2 sequences are MDHEN and SYDVKM. This CDR3 contains 15 residues. Trimming cost V 5 bases and J 1 base, with 12 bases left between them. The CDR3 sequence is CASSPHRDSYNEQFF. The CDR3 DNA sequence: TGTGCCAGCAGTCCGCACAGGGATTCCTACAATGAGCAGTTCTTC.

This chain uses TRBV15 with TRBJ2-5, with D hard to call. V lost 1 base and J lost 4, with 4 bases in between. The CDR3 has 12 amino acids. The V gene's germline CDR1 is LNHNV and CDR2 YYDKDF (reference sequence). The CDR3 sequence is CATSRGRETQYF. DNA for the CDR3: TGTGCCACCAGCAGAGGTCGAGAGACCCAGTACTTC.

The chain links TRBV14 to TRBJ1-2, with D possibly TRBD1 on 6 matching bases. Trimming took 1 base from V and 4 from J, leaving 13 bases between them. Germline V gene lookup returns CDR1 SGHDN and CDR2 FVKESK. This CDR3 has 15 amino acids. The CDR3 sequence: CASSQVPGHPYGYTF. CDR3 in DNA: TGTGCCAGCAGCCAAGTCCCGGGACACCCCTATGGCTACACCTTC.

The V gene is TRBV27, the J gene TRBJ1-2; tentative D call: TRBD1 (6 bases). CDR3 length: 16 residues. V was trimmed by 6 bases and J by 8 bases, leaving 25 bases between them. In germline, CDR1 is MNHEY, CDR2 SMNVEV (reference sequence). The CDR3 is CASSPQYSQGIYGYTF. The CDR3 DNA sequence: TGTGCCAGCAGCCCACAATACTCACAGGGAATTTACGGCTACACCTTC.